These 30 T cell receptor beta chains came from one sample sequenced in a study of chemoradiotherapy in HPV16-positive cancers. TCRdb keeps only in-frame clones here, not all; method: immunoSEQ multiplex PCR. The table shows around 12,000 clones, with roughly nine tenths occurring only once. Material: blood, obtained from a patient who underwent chemoradiotherapy. These receptors were obtained from a human donor with HPV-associated anogenital cancer.

This clone was seen a single time. The chain links TRBV9 to TRBJ2-5; D might be TRBD1 (5 bases). This CDR3 has 15 residues. V was clipped by 0 bases and J by 5 bases, with 14 bases between them. CDR1 is SGDLS and CDR2 is YYNGEE in the germline V gene. The CDR3 nucleotides read TGTGCCAGCAGCGTAGGGCAGGGTAGGTGGGAGACCCAGTACTTC. As protein: CASSVGQGRWETQYF. The full variable domain, completed using reference TRBV9 and TRBJ2-5, is DSGVTQTPKHLITATGQRVTLRCSPRSGDLSVYWYQQSLDQGLQFLIQYYNGEERAKGNILERFSAQQFPDLHSELNLSSLELGDSALYFCASSVGQGRWETQYFGPGTRLLVL.

The chain uses TRBV2 and TRBJ2-5; D remains ambiguous. This CDR3 comprises 13 residues. From germline, CDR1 is SNHLY and CDR2 FYNNEI. The V gene lost 3 bases and the J gene lost 6 bases, with 11 bases spanning the gap. The CDR3 DNA is TGTGCCAGCAGTGATGACCTCACCCAGACCCAGTACTTC. As protein: CASSDDLTQTQYF. The full variable domain, completed using reference TRBV2 and TRBJ2-5, is EPEVTQTPSHQVTQMGQEVILRCVPISNHLYFYWYRQILGQKVEFLVSFYNNEISEKSEIFDDQFSVERPDGSNFTLKIRSTKLEDSAMYFCASSDDLTQTQYFGPGTRLLVL.

The CDR3 here is CASSPSPNYGYTF. The CDR3 nucleotides read TGTGCCAGCAGCCCATCTCCGAACTATGGCTACACCTTC. The V and J genes are TRBV6-6 and TRBJ1-2, with D uncertain. CDR1 MNHNY and CDR2 SVGAGI come from the germline V gene (reference sequence). Trimming took 6 bases from V and 2 from J, leaving 10 bases between them. The CDR3 has 13 amino acids.

The table lists this clone with a few counts. The CDR3 loop is CASSLGQGEYYGYTF. The CDR3 DNA reads as TGTGCCAGCAGCTTAGGCCAGGGGGAATACTATGGCTACACCTTC. This chain connects TRBV11-2 to TRBJ1-2; 7 positions agree with TRBD1. Germline assignment: CDR1 SGHAT and CDR2 FQNNGV. V lost 1 base, J lost 3 bases, and 5 bases stayed unmatched. The CDR3 covers 15 residues.

The chain links TRBV5-1 to TRBJ2-7; 7 nucleotides match TRBD2. From germline, CDR1 is SGHRS and CDR2 YFSETQ. The CDR3 consists of 16 residues. The trim removed 4 bases at V and 7 bases at J, leaving 17 bases unmatched. The DNA of the CDR3 is TGCGCCAGCAGCGGAGAGAGCGGGATCCTCGTGGGAGAGCAGTACTTC. It is translated as CASSGESGILVGEQYF.

This chain uses TRBV7-2 with TRBJ2-6; TRBD1 matches 9 bases. CDR3 size: 17 residues. Losses at the gene ends were 1 base for V and 4 bases for J; bases not matched to a gene: 5. Germline V CDR1 and CDR2: SGHTA, FQGNSA. The CDR3 region has the DNA TGTGCCAGCAGCTTAGACAGGGGGCCGAGGGGGGCCAACGTCCTGACTTTC. This translates into CASSLDRGPRGANVLTF.

The V call is TRBV18, the J call TRBJ2-2; tentative D call: TRBD1 (6 bases). There are 15 residues in the CDR3. Trimming took off 2 bases at V and 3 bases at J, with 10 bases between the two ends. The germline gives CDR1 KGHSH, CDR2 LQKENI. The CDR3 region has the DNA TGTGCCAGCTCACCAGGGGGCAAGTACACCGGGGAGCTGTTTTTT. This codes for CASSPGGKYTGELFF.

The V call is TRBV9, the J call TRBJ2-1; 13 nucleotides agree with TRBD2. V gave up 2 bases and J gave up 7 bases; unmatched junction bases: 6. Germline V gene sequence: CDR1 SGDLS, CDR2 YYNGEE. CDR3 length: 16 amino acids. The CDR3 here is CASSVRLAGGYNEQFF. DNA of the CDR3: TGTGCCAGCAGCGTCAGACTAGCGGGAGGTTATAATGAGCAGTTCTTC.

The chain combines TRBV19 with TRBJ2-7; 8 positions agree with TRBD2. This CDR3 region has 14 residues. CDR1 is LNHDA, CDR2 SQIVND, per germline (reference sequence). J lost 2 bases, V lost 5 bases, and 5 bases had no gene match. The CDR3 DNA reads TGTGCCAGTAGTGTCCGGGAGGGGCCCTACGAGCAGTACTTC. Translated: CASSVREGPYEQYF.

The chain combines TRBV9 with TRBJ2-7; maybe TRBD2 (7 bases). The CDR3 loop spans 16 amino acids. Per germline, CDR1 SGDLS and CDR2 YYNGEE. Trimming stripped 8 bases from V and 4 bases from J, with 25 bases between. CDR3 nucleotide sequence: TGTGCCAGACCCTCCTCCCCAGGGGAGGGGGGATACGAGCAGTACTTC. This codes for CARPSSPGEGGYEQYF.

The CDR3, as DNA: TGTGCCAGCAGCGAACTCGGGACAGGCTCCTACGAGCAGTACTTC. This gives the protein CASSELGTGSYEQYF. This sequence joins TRBV9 and TRBJ2-7; 8 bases are a match to TRBD1. Losses at the gene ends were 3 bases for V and 0 bases for J; bases not matched to a gene: 5. The CDR3 is made up of 15 amino acids. CDR1 is SGDLS, CDR2 YYNGEE, per germline.

The CDR3 bases are TGTGCCAGCATGGCAGGGGGCAGGGAGCAGTACTTC. It translates to CASMAGGREQYF. This sequence joins TRBV6-5 and TRBJ2-7; 8 bases are shared with TRBD1. The germline V gene encodes CDR1 MNHEY and CDR2 SVGAGI. Trimming cost V 7 bases and J 7 bases; bases outside gene matches: 6. This CDR3 has 12 amino acids.

The chain has TRBV27 and TRBJ1-6; D may be TRBD1 (6 bases). Trimming pared 2 bases from V and 10 bases from J, leaving 12 bases between. The CDR3 has 14 amino acids. CDR1 and CDR2 (germline): MNHEY, SMNVEV (reference sequence). The CDR3 bases are TGTGCCAGCAGTTTAGTACAGGGAGAGTCACCCCTCCACTTT. This encodes CASSLVQGESPLHF.

This chain uses TRBV19 with TRBJ2-5; a possible D gene is TRBD1 (6 bases). The ends were cut back, 4 bases at V and 4 bases at J, with 13 bases in the middle. This CDR3 is built from 14 residues. Germline values: CDR1 LNHDA, CDR2 SQIVND (reference sequence). CDR3 DNA: TGTGCCAGTAGTAGGCAGGGGATATCAGAGACCCAGTACTTC. Protein sequence: CASSRQGISETQYF. The complete variable domain, with remaining parts taken from reference TRBV19 and TRBJ2-5, reads DGGITQSPKYLFRKEGQNVTLSCEQNLNHDAMYWYRQDPGQGLRLIYYSQIVNDFQKGDIAEGYSVSREKKESFPLTVTSAQKNPTAFYLCASSRQGISETQYFGPGTRLLVL.

Remarks on this clone: Within the sample, other DNA sequences also encode this same CDR3. V is TRBV7-9 and J is TRBJ1-2, with D uncertain. The V gene lost 5 bases and the J gene lost 8 bases, with 12 bases spanning the gap. The CDR3 is 12 residues long. Looked up from germline, CDR1 is SEHNR and CDR2 is FQNEAQ (reference sequence). The CDR3 here is CASSPQSGGYTF. CDR3 sequence (DNA): TGTGCCAGCAGCCCCCAGTCCGGCGGCTACACCTTC.

This sequence joins TRBV4-1 and TRBJ1-1; TRBD1 agrees at 7 bases. Trimming cost V 3 bases and J 1 base; bases outside gene matches: 11. Germline V gene lookup returns CDR1 MGHRA and CDR2 YSYEKL. The CDR3 has 17 amino acids. The CDR3 region is CASSHATDRPKNTEAFF. The CDR3, as DNA: TGCGCCAGCAGCCATGCCACGGACAGGCCTAAGAACACTGAAGCTTTCTTT.

V gene TRBV9 combines with J gene TRBJ2-1; 7 bases are a match to TRBD2. The ends lost 0 bases at V and 2 bases at J; junction bases unmatched: 5. Germline V gene sequence: CDR1 SGDLS, CDR2 YYNGEE. This CDR3 is 16 amino acids long. The CDR3 sequence is CASSVGGGSTYNEQFF. In DNA, the CDR3 is TGTGCCAGCAGCGTAGGCGGCGGGAGCACCTACAATGAGCAGTTCTTC.

This clone occurred once. This rearrangement joins TRBV11-2 to TRBJ2-7; possible D gene TRBD1, 5 bases. V lost 3 bases to trimming and J lost 4 bases, with 19 bases between them. There are 16 residues in the CDR3. Per the germline V gene, CDR1 is SGHAT and CDR2 is FQNNGV. Written as DNA, the CDR3 is TGTGCCAGCAGCTTGACCCTCAGGGCCTCCGGATACGAGCAGTACTTC. Translating it yields CASSLTLRASGYEQYF. Full variable domain (missing parts from reference TRBV11-2 and TRBJ2-7): EAGVAQSPRYKIIEKRQSVAFWCNPISGHATLYWYQQILGQGPKLLIQFQNNGVVDDSQLPKDRFSAERLKGVDSTLKIQPAKLEDSAVYLCASSLTLRASGYEQYFGPGTRLTVT.

This clone is categorized as medium-sized. The V and J genes are TRBV2 and TRBJ1-2; a weak D match, TRBD1 (5 bases). The germline gives CDR1 SNHLY, CDR2 FYNNEI. The CDR3 is 14 amino acids. Trimming left V 1 base short and J 5 bases short, with 11 bases between. The CDR3 is CASSEGGVGYGYTF. Written as DNA, the CDR3 is TGTGCCAGCAGTGAAGGGGGGGTCGGGTATGGCTACACCTTC.

The chain links TRBV27 to TRBJ1-2; 8 nucleotides line up with TRBD1. With 6 bases clipped from V and 5 bases from J, the junction kept 5 bases outside the gene matches. Germline V gene sequence: CDR1 MNHEY, CDR2 SMNVEV (reference sequence). This CDR3 is built from 13 residues. CDR3 region: CASRTTGGYGYTF. The CDR3 coding sequence is TGTGCCAGCAGGACAACAGGGGGGTATGGCTACACCTTC.

The gene calls are TRBV5-4 and TRBJ1-2; 7 bases align to TRBD1. The V gene's germline CDR1 is SGHNT and CDR2 YYREEE (reference sequence). The CDR3 length is 16 residues. V trimming: 1 base; J trimming: 2 bases; junction bases outside the gene matches: 8. For the CDR3, the DNA is TGTGCCAGCAGCTTGCCGCCGGGACAGAAGAACTATGGCTACACCTTC. It codes for CASSLPPGQKNYGYTF.

For this clone: At one boundary the junction diverges from the germline segment, which might be a read error. This sequence joins TRBV7-2 and TRBJ2-7, with 11 bases lining up with TRBD1. The germline V gene encodes CDR1 SGHTA and CDR2 FQGNSA. This CDR3 region has 15 residues. The CDR3 DNA is TGTGCCAGCAGAACCCGGACAGGGGGCTCCCACGAGCAGTACTTC. Its translation is CASRTRTGGSHEQYF.

V is TRBV5-4 and J is TRBJ2-5; 11 positions match TRBD2. Per germline, CDR1 SGHNT and CDR2 YYREEE (reference sequence). The CDR3 is 16 amino acids. The trim removed 4 bases at V and 7 bases at J, leaving 12 bases unmatched. CDR3: CASSPAASGGRGTQYF. The CDR3 DNA follows: TGTGCCAGCAGCCCGGCGGCTAGCGGGGGGAGGGGGACCCAGTACTTC.

The chain carries TRBV2 and TRBJ1-2; a weak D match, TRBD1 (6 bases). The CDR3 covers 14 residues. The ends were cut back, 8 bases at V and 3 bases at J, with 16 bases in the middle. Germline CDR1 is SNHLY and CDR2 is FYNNEI. The CDR3 loop is CASSSVRTDYGYTF. In nucleotides, the CDR3 is TGTGCCAGCTCGTCCGTTCGGACAGACTATGGCTACACCTTC.

This chain joins TRBV18 and TRBJ2-2; a weak D match, TRBD2 (6 bases). Trimming removed 2 bases at V and 3 bases at J, with 13 bases between. The CDR3 contains 16 residues. The germline V gene encodes CDR1 KGHSH and CDR2 LQKENI. The CDR3 coding sequence is TGTGCCAGCTCACCATTGGGGGGACCGGACACCGGGGAGCTGTTTTTT. This codes for CASSPLGGPDTGELFF.

This sequence joins TRBV9 and TRBJ2-5, with D perhaps being TRBD1 or TRBD2 (5 bases each). CDR1 is SGDLS, CDR2 YYNGEE, per germline. The germline V and J ends were trimmed by 2 bases and 7 bases, with 12 bases remaining between them. CDR3 length: 13 amino acids. As DNA, the CDR3 is TGTGCCAGCAGCGTTACCGGGGCCACGACCCAGTACTTC. It is translated as CASSVTGATTQYF.

This chain uses TRBV19 with TRBJ1-5; D is ambiguous. This CDR3 contains 13 residues. Trimming left V 6 bases short and J 9 bases short, with 15 bases between. From germline, CDR1 is LNHDA and CDR2 SQIVND (reference sequence). The CDR3 reads CASRGRGLLPQHF. The DNA for the CDR3 is TGTGCCAGTAGAGGTCGTGGCCTCCTGCCCCAGCATTTT.

The chain carries TRBV5-4 and TRBJ2-7; weak D call: TRBD2 (5 bases). The CDR3 spans 13 residues. V lost 2 bases, J lost 6 bases, and 12 bases lay in between. Germline-derived CDR1 and CDR2 are SGHNT and YYREEE (reference sequence). The CDR3 DNA is TGTGCCAGCAGCTTATTTCGGGGTGGCGAGCAGTACTTC. Translation gives CASSLFRGGEQYF.

The rearrangement joins TRBV5-6 to TRBJ1-4, with D possibly being TRBD1 (5 bases). V gave up 3 bases and J gave up 5 bases, with 8 bases separating them. Germline loops: CDR1 SGHDT, CDR2 YYEEEE. The CDR3 spans 13 residues. As DNA, the CDR3 is TGTGCCAGCAGCTGGGGACGGAATGAAAAACTGTTTTTT. Amino acids: CASSWGRNEKLFF.

The chain has TRBV25-1 and TRBJ2-5; 10 nucleotides line up with TRBD1. From germline, CDR1 is MGHDK and CDR2 SYGVNS. CDR3 length: 18 residues. The V and J ends lost 0 bases and 5 bases, in that order; junction bases with no gene match: 12. CDR3 nucleotide sequence: TGTGCCAGCAGTGAATATATAGAGGGGACAGGGGTTTTCGAGACCCAGTACTTC. It specifies CASSEYIEGTGVFETQYF.